The 30 T cell receptor beta chains below come from one sample, sequenced in a study of OX40 agonist ivuxolimab in advanced cancers. TCRdb's copy holds only in-frame clones and misses some; the assay was immunoSEQ multiplex PCR. The table lists under 95,000 clones, approximately 93% of them singletons. Here the sequenced sample was CD4+ or CD8+ T cells sorted from blood, taken in a trial of the OX40 agonist ivuxolimab. These receptors were collected from an adult with an advanced solid tumor such as melanoma, head and neck, liver or kidney cancer.

The chain joins TRBV5-1 to TRBJ1-4, with 8 nucleotides matching TRBD1. The CDR3 consists of 16 residues. Germline V lookup: CDR1 SGHRS, CDR2 YFSETQ. The V segment lost 0 bases and the J segment 8 bases; nucleotides outside the gene matches: 9. CDR3 in DNA: TGCGCCAGCAGCTTGGTGGCGGACAGGGCGACCGAAAAACTGTTTTTT. It codes for CASSLVADRATEKLFF.

The chain has TRBV5-4 and TRBJ1-6, with D perhaps TRBD1 (5 bases). The germline V gene has CDR1 SGHNT and CDR2 YYREEE (reference sequence). V gave up 1 base and J gave up 6 bases, with 11 bases separating them. This CDR3 is built from 15 residues. CDR3 residues: CASSLWEGPNSPLHF. The DNA for the CDR3 is TGTGCCAGCAGCTTGTGGGAGGGGCCTAATTCACCCCTCCACTTT.

The chain couples TRBV29-1 to TRBJ1-1; weak D call: TRBD1 (5 bases). The CDR3 sequence is 10 residues long. V was pared by 5 bases and J by 8 bases, with 9 bases between. Looked up from germline, CDR1 is SQVTM and CDR2 is ANQGSEA. The CDR3 sequence is CSVSEGEAFF. In nucleotides, the CDR3 is TGCAGCGTTTCGGAGGGGGAAGCTTTCTTT.

The chain joins TRBV12-2 to TRBJ1-1. TRBV12-2 represents a pseudogene. The CDR3 spans 15 residues. Here the CDR3 reads CASRLVAGWNTEAFF. In DNA, the CDR3 is TGTGCAAGTCGCTTAGTAGCTGGGTGGAACACTGAAGCTTTCTTT.

This clone came up a few times. This chain connects TRBV5-5 to TRBJ1-3; D is unresolved. V was cut by 0 bases and J by 2 bases, with 9 bases left in between. Germline V gene data show CDR1 as SGHKS and CDR2 as YYEKEE (reference sequence). The CDR3 is made up of 15 amino acids. The CDR3 bases are TGTGCCAGCAGCTTGGGGACGTCCACTGGAAACACCATATATTTT. Translation: CASSLGTSTGNTIYF.

The V call is TRBV21-1, the J call TRBJ2-1. TRBV21-1 is assigned pseudogene status. This CDR3 has 17 amino acids. CDR3 region: CASSKAPGQLPGNEQFF. CDR3 bases: TGTGCCAGCAGCAAAGCGCCTGGACAACTCCCGGGGAATGAGCAGTTCTTC.

The chain has TRBV2 and TRBJ2-3, with 7 bases lining up with TRBD1. V shed 3 bases, J shed 12 bases, and the junction held 6 bases outside the gene matches. Germline loops: CDR1 SNHLY, CDR2 FYNNEI. CDR3 length: 12 amino acids. CDR3 nucleotides: TGTGCCAGCAGTGAGGAGCCAGGGGGTCAGTATTTT. Its translation is CASSEEPGGQYF.

CDR3 bases: TGCGCCAGCAGCCAAGATCCCAAGAACACTGAAGCTTTCTTT. Its translation: CASSQDPKNTEAFF. The chain couples TRBV4-1 to TRBJ1-1; D call uncertain. The CDR3 sequence is 14 residues long. Germline values: CDR1 MGHRA, CDR2 YSYEKL. Trimming pared 0 bases from V and 1 base from J, leaving 6 bases between.

This sequence joins TRBV15 and TRBJ2-1; D is ambiguous. CDR1 and CDR2 (germline): LNHNV, YYDKDF (reference sequence). The CDR3 has 16 residues. V was clipped by 1 base and J by 5 bases, with 15 bases between them. The CDR3 loop is CATSRANGGLHNEQFF. CDR3 nucleotide sequence: TGTGCCACCAGCAGAGCTAATGGCGGTCTACACAATGAGCAGTTCTTC.

The chain employs TRBV6-5 and TRBJ1-2; a weak D match, TRBD1 (6 bases). The V end was cut by 0 bases, the J end by 4 bases, with 12 bases between. CDR3 length equals 15 residues. Germline lookup yields CDR1 MNHEY and CDR2 SVGAGI. The CDR3 DNA sequence: TGTGCCAGCAGTTACTCGATCACAGGGTCCTATGGCTACACCTTC. This gives the protein CASSYSITGSYGYTF.

V gene TRBV2 combines with J gene TRBJ2-7; D ambiguous. CDR3 size: 12 residues. CDR1 and CDR2 (germline): SNHLY, FYNNEI. Trimming took off 5 bases at V and 2 bases at J, with 7 bases between the two ends. For the CDR3, the DNA is TGTGCCAGCAGTAAAAGGGCCTACGAGCAGTACTTC. Translating gives CASSKRAYEQYF.

The rearrangement links TRBV2 to TRBJ1-1, with D perhaps matching TRBD1 (5 bases). CDR1 and CDR2 (germline): SNHLY, FYNNEI. Trimming took 4 bases from V and 3 from J, leaving 12 bases between them. The CDR3 has 14 residues. The CDR3 is CASSASRDHTEAFF. DNA of the CDR3: TGTGCCAGCAGTGCCTCCAGGGACCACACTGAAGCTTTCTTT.

The chain combines TRBV27 with TRBJ2-1, with TRBD2 matching over 14 bases. This CDR3 is built from 16 residues. Germline V gene sequence: CDR1 MNHEY, CDR2 SMNVEV (reference sequence). V was clipped by 4 bases and J by 2 bases; unmatched bases: 1. In nucleotides, the CDR3 is TGTGCCAGCAGTTGGGGACTAGCGGGAGCCTACAATGAGCAGTTCTTC. The encoded protein is CASSWGLAGAYNEQFF.

The V and J genes are TRBV29-1 and TRBJ1-2, with no clear D. The CDR3 extends over 11 amino acids. Germline V CDR1 and CDR2: SQVTM, ANQGSEA. Trimming shortened V by 7 bases and J by 2 bases, and 8 bases separated the two germline ends. The CDR3 loop is CSALTNYGYTF. For the CDR3, the DNA is TGCAGCGCACTGACAAACTATGGCTACACCTTC.

The V call is TRBV9, the J call TRBJ2-1; a weak D match, TRBD1 (6 bases). CDR1 SGDLS and CDR2 YYNGEE come from the germline V gene. V lost 3 bases to trimming and J lost 0 bases, with 7 bases between them. The CDR3 has 14 amino acids. The CDR3, as DNA: TGTGCCAGCAGCGAGGGGGACTCCTACAATGAGCAGTTCTTC. This codes for CASSEGDSYNEQFF.

The chain combines TRBV13 with TRBJ1-2; D ambiguous. The germline CDR1 and CDR2 sequences are PRHDT and FYEKMQ (reference sequence). Trimming took 2 bases from V and 7 from J, leaving 8 bases between them. The CDR3 spans 12 residues. The CDR3 nucleotides are TGTGCCAGCAGCTTACTTGGAGGTGGCTACACCTTC. It is translated as CASSLLGGGYTF.

This clone came up once. The chain uses TRBV4-1 and TRBJ2-3; D unclear. V lost 2 bases and J lost 1, with 16 bases in between. The CDR3 is made up of 17 amino acids. CDR1 and CDR2 from the germline V gene are MGHRA and YSYEKL. The CDR3 here is CASSQTLVRIGTDTQYF. CDR3 nucleotide sequence: TGCGCCAGCAGCCAAACGTTAGTGCGGATCGGCACAGATACGCAGTATTTT.

The chain joins TRBV27 to TRBJ2-2; no definite D call. Deletions cut 5 bases from V and 5 bases from J, with 6 bases between. CDR3 length: 12 amino acids. CDR1 and CDR2 (germline): MNHEY, SMNVEV (reference sequence). The CDR3 here is CASSQMTGELFF. The CDR3 nucleotides are TGTGCCAGCAGTCAAATGACCGGGGAGCTGTTTTTT.

The CDR3 is CASSIGEPGWDTQYF. The CDR3 coding sequence is TGTGCCAGTAGTATAGGAGAGCCCGGGTGGGATACGCAGTATTTT. The V and J genes are TRBV19 and TRBJ2-3; D gene unclear. Germline V gene lookup returns CDR1 LNHDA and CDR2 SQIVND (reference sequence). The CDR3 length is 15 residues. Trimming shortened V by 1 base and J by 6 bases, and 14 bases separated the two germline ends.

This sequence joins TRBV5-1 and TRBJ1-3, with 7 bases that match TRBD1. CDR1 is SGHRS, CDR2 YFSETQ, per germline. Trimming removed 0 bases from V and 3 bases from J; junction bases left unmatched: 21. The CDR3 sequence is 21 residues long. The CDR3 nucleotides are TGCGCCAGCAGCTTGGAACACCCGGCCCTTGCGCAAGGGGGCCTTGGAAACACCATATATTTT. Translation gives CASSLEHPALAQGGLGNTIYF. Full variable domain (rest looked up from reference TRBV5-1 and TRBJ1-3): KAGVTQTPRYLIKTRGQQVTLSCSPISGHRSVSWYQQTPGQGLQFLFEYFSETQRNKGNFPGRFSGRQFSNSRSEMNVSTLELGDSALYLCASSLEHPALAQGGLGNTIYFGEGSWLTVV.

The CDR3 region is CASSINRAPNQPQHF. The CDR3 bases are TGTGCCAGTAGTATCAACCGGGCCCCAAATCAGCCCCAGCATTTT. The chain joins TRBV19 to TRBJ1-5; no clear D. The germline V and J ends were trimmed by 3 bases and 4 bases, with 13 bases remaining between them. The CDR3 length is 15 residues. The germline V gene has CDR1 LNHDA and CDR2 SQIVND (reference sequence).

The rearrangement joins TRBV7-9 to TRBJ1-3; the D is unclear. In germline, CDR1 is SEHNR, CDR2 FQNEAQ (reference sequence). The CDR3 extends over 14 amino acids. Trimming removed 5 bases from V and 2 bases from J, with 10 bases in between. Here the CDR3 DNA reads TGTGCCAGCAGCCCCGGGTCGCCTGGAAACACCATATATTTT. Translating it yields CASSPGSPGNTIYF. The variable domain in full, with the rest retrieved from reference TRBV7-9 and TRBJ1-3, is DTGVSQNPRHKITKRGQNVTFRCDPISEHNRLYWYRQTLGQGPEFLTYFQNEAQLEKSRLLSDRFSAERPKGSFSTLEIQRTEQGDSAMYLCASSPGSPGNTIYFGEGSWLTVV.

This clone was recorded only once. This sequence joins TRBV2 and TRBJ2-7, with unresolved D. There are 16 residues in the CDR3. V gave up 0 bases and J gave up 0 bases, with 12 bases separating them. Germline CDR1 is SNHLY and CDR2 is FYNNEI. CDR3 DNA sequence: TGTGCCAGCAGTGAAGCAGTGGATATAACCTCCTACGAGCAGTACTTC. It specifies CASSEAVDITSYEQYF.

The chain is built from TRBV9 and TRBJ1-6; TRBD1 agrees at 8 bases. Per germline, CDR1 SGDLS and CDR2 YYNGEE. The CDR3 loop spans 17 amino acids. Trimming took 0 bases from V and 6 from J; bases not matched to a gene: 8. For the CDR3, the DNA is TGTGCCAGCAGCGTAGAAAGACAGGGGAGCTTTAATTCACCCCTCCACTTT. This encodes CASSVERQGSFNSPLHF.

V is TRBV7-3 and J is TRBJ1-2, with 7 bases aligning to TRBD1. Germline values: CDR1 SGHTA, CDR2 FQGTGA. This CDR3 has 15 amino acids. After removal of 5 bases from V and 4 bases from J, the junction contained 10 bases not matched to a gene. CDR3 sequence reads: CASSPRTGWIYGYTF. DNA for the CDR3: TGTGCCAGCAGCCCGCGGACAGGTTGGATCTATGGCTACACCTTC.

This chain's CDR3 is CASGTIGETQYF. DNA of the CDR3: TGTGCCAGCGGGACTATTGGGGAGACCCAGTACTTC. This chain joins TRBV7-8 and TRBJ2-5; 7 bases align to TRBD2. CDR1 is SGHVS and CDR2 is FQNEAQ in the germline V gene. The CDR3 loop spans 12 amino acids. The V and J ends lost 8 bases and 5 bases, in that order; junction bases with no gene match: 5.

The table lists this clone with a few counts. This chain joins TRBV7-9 and TRBJ1-2; D gene uncertain. CDR1 and CDR2 from the germline V gene are SEHNR and FQNEAQ (reference sequence). Trimming left V 5 bases short and J 3 bases short, with 16 bases between. CDR3 length: 15 amino acids. The CDR3 DNA reads as TGTGCCAGCAGCCCCGGGAGCGAACCGCACTATGGCTACACCTTC. As protein: CASSPGSEPHYGYTF.

The chain links TRBV6-4 to TRBJ1-2, with 7 nucleotides matching TRBD1. The V gene end was trimmed by 2 bases and the J gene end by 5 bases; junction bases not matched to a gene: 5. The CDR3 length is 14 residues. The germline gives CDR1 MRHNA, CDR2 SNTAGT. The CDR3 nucleotides are TGTGCCAGCAGTGACACCTCGGGACAGTATGGCTACACCTTC. It specifies CASSDTSGQYGYTF.

V is TRBV7-2 and J is TRBJ2-7; maybe TRBD2 (5 bases). Germline V gene lookup returns CDR1 SGHTA and CDR2 FQGNSA. The CDR3 is made up of 14 amino acids. The germline V and J ends were trimmed by 5 bases and 4 bases, with 15 bases remaining between them. The CDR3 region has the DNA TGTGCCAGCAGCCCTTGGACTTCCCCATACGAGCAGTACTTC. Translation gives CASSPWTSPYEQYF. Full variable domain (missing parts from reference TRBV7-2 and TRBJ2-7): GAGVSQSPSNKVTEKGKDVELRCDPISGHTALYWYRQSLGQGLEFLIYFQGNSAPDKSGLPSDRFSAERTGGSVSTLTIQRTQQEDSAVYLCASSPWTSPYEQYFGPGTRLTVT.

This chain links TRBV21-1 with TRBJ1-2. TRBV21-1 constitutes a pseudogene. This CDR3 contains 14 residues. CDR3 region: CASSKEVVNYGYTF. In nucleotides, the CDR3 is TGTGCCAGCAGCAAAGAGGTCGTCAACTATGGCTACACCTTC.